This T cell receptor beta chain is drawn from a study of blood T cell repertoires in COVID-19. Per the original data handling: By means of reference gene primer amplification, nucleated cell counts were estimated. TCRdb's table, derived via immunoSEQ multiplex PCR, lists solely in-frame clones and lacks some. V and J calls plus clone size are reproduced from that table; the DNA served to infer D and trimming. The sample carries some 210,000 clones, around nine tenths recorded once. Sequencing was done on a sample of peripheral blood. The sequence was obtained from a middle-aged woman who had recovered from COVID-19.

CDR3: CASSSSGDYGYTF. The CDR3 DNA reads TGTGCCAGCAGCTCATCGGGGGACTATGGCTACACCTTC. V is TRBV7-9 and J is TRBJ1-2; D may be TRBD1 (5 bases). V was pared by 4 bases and J by 3 bases, with 9 bases between. The CDR3 has 13 amino acids. Germline CDR1 SEHNR, CDR2 FQNEAQ (reference sequence).